The rows below give T cell receptor beta chains drawn from one sample of a study of T cells in narcolepsy. Clones were read by immunoSEQ multiplex PCR, and TCRdb kept only the in-frame ones, dropping some. This sample has about 32,000 clones, with roughly three quarters found just once. Sample: memory (CD45RA-) CD4+ T cells from blood. The receptors were sampled from a human donor in good health. Both conserved end residues are part of each CDR3.

TRBV15	TRBJ1-1	CATSRHTLIGLPMNTEAFF
TRBV19	TRBJ1-4	CASSVGTGGNEKLFF
TRBV28	TRBJ2-1	CASSLYAGRGSHNEQFF
TRBV27	TRBJ2-3	CASSSWDTRTDTQYF
TRBV5-5	TRBJ1-5	CASSLAQGQPQHF
TRBV4-1	TRBJ1-1	CASSQGGGRDTEAFF
TRBV19	TRBJ2-7	CASSIISGEQYF
TRBV18	TRBJ1-2	CASSPQGGSDVSGYTF
TRBV29-1	TRBJ2-7	CSVNRGRGYEQYF
TRBV30	TRBJ1-1	CASSPTNTEAFF
TRBV5-1	TRBJ1-4	CASSLGVQGSNEKLFF
TRBV14	TRBJ1-3	CASTRTGSGNTIYF
TRBV5-5	TRBJ1-1	CASSLWGNTEAFF
TRBV7-9	TRBJ2-2	CASSLAGGELFF
TRBV5-5	TRBJ1-1	CASSPIHPQAINTEAFF
TRBV5-4	TRBJ1-1	CAASGRLINTEAFF
TRBV19	TRBJ2-1	CASSNGQGPGDEQFF
TRBV30	TRBJ1-3	CAWSRTGSGNTIYF
TRBV6-1	TRBJ1-5	CASSTGRAQHF
TRBV7-9	TRBJ2-3	CASSLSDTQYF
TRBV2	TRBJ1-5	CASSLRGNQPQHF
TRBV2	TRBJ2-1	CASRKGTSGRRGNEQFF
TRBV7-9	TRBJ2-1	CASSTPENLYNEQFF
TRBV11-3	TRBJ2-7	CASSRYGGFYEQYF
TRBV5-6	TRBJ1-2	CASSLGRGRSYGYTF
TRBV19	TRBJ2-5	CASSPGRGQSYQETQYF
TRBV30	TRBJ2-5	CAWSLHAELAGVQETQYF
TRBV5-4	TRBJ2-7	CASSLAQGAISCEQYF
TRBV5-1	TRBJ2-7	CASSLVLTGTPFSYEQYF
TRBV7-9	TRBJ2-1	CASTQGLAAYNEQFF
TRBV9	TRBJ2-1	CASSAPGLLAGRVNEQFF
TRBV7-9	TRBJ2-7	CASLGTQGSKQYF
TRBV11-1	TRBJ2-3	CASSPRGERFTDTQYF
TRBV5-1	TRBJ2-3	CASSLATLLAGPTDTQYF
TRBV5-4	TRBJ1-1	CASSPGGQGAFMNTEAFF
TRBV11-1	TRBJ2-3	CASSLGSGRAATDTQYF
TRBV5-6	TRBJ2-5	CASSSGRQSETQYF
TRBV7-6	TRBJ2-3	CASSATSGSPDTQYF
TRBV21-1	TRBJ2-3	CAAGEWRRTDTQYF
TRBV30	TRBJ2-7	CAWKVAGPYEQYF
TRBV9	TRBJ2-1	CASSVEGKAYNEQFF
TRBV5-1	TRBJ2-5	CASSLVAIQETQYF
TRBV6-5	TRBJ2-7	CASTPRDASSYEQYF
TRBV11-2	TRBJ2-7	CASSSAKVNFYEQYF
TRBV2	TRBJ2-4	CASSDDGNIQYF
TRBV6-5	TRBJ1-2	CASRETGGIYGYTF
TRBV4-1	TRBJ2-1	CASSYRWAQSGQFF
TRBV7-6	TRBJ2-1	CASSLEGYEQFF